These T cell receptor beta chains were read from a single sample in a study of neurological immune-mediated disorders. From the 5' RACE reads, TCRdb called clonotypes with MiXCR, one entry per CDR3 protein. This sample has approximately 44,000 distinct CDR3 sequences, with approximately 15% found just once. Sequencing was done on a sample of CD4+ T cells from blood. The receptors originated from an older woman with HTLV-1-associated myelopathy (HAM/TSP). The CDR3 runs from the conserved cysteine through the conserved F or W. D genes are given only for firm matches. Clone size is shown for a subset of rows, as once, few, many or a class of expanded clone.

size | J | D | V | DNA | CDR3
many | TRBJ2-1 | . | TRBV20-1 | TGCAGTGCTAGCTTGGGAAGCTCCTACAATGAGCAGTTCTTC | CSASLGSSYNEQFF
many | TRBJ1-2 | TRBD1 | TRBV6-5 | TGTGCCAGCAGGGGACAGGGGGCATGGTATGGCTACACCTTC | CASRGQGAWYGYTF
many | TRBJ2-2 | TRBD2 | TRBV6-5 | TGTGCCAGCAGACAAGGGCTAGCGGGGGGGCCTACCGGGGAGCTGTTTTTT | CASRQGLAGGPTGELFF
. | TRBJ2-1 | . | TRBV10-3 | TGTGCCATCAGCCCAGTCGAGGGGGGGGCCTATGAGCAGTTCTTC | CAISPVEGGAYEQFF
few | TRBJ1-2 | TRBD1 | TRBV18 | TGTGCCAGCTCACCACCAGGGGGCTCTGGCTACACCTTC | CASSPPGGSGYTF
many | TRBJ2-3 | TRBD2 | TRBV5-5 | TGTGCCAGCAGCTTGGCGACGGGGGGGGGGTATTTT | CASSLATGGGYF
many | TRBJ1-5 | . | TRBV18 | TGTGCCAGCTCACCAATGGCGGATCAGCCCCAGCATTTT | CASSPMADQPQHF
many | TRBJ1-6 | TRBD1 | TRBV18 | TGTGCCAGCTCACCGGGACAGGGAAATTCACCCCTCCACTTT | CASSPGQGNSPLHF
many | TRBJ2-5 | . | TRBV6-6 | TGTGCCAGCAGTTACTATCGGACCAGAAGTGAGACCCAGTACTTC | CASSYYRTRSETQYF
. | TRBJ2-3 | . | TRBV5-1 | TGCGCCAGCAGCCCTACTAGTACTGGCCCCACAGATACGCAGTATTTT | CASSPTSTGPTDTQYF
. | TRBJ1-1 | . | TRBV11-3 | TGTGCCAGCAGCCCTTCAAGTATTGGGGGAATGGCTGAAGCTTTCTTT | CASSPSSIGGMAEAFF
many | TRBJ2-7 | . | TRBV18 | TGTGCCAGCTCACCTAGCAGGGGGGACGAGCAGTACTTC | CASSPSRGDEQYF
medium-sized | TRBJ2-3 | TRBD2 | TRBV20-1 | TGCAGGGCTATAGCGGGGGACACAGATACGCAGTATTTT | CRAIAGDTDTQYF
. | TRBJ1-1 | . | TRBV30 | TGTGCCTGGAACCGATGGGGCACTGAAGCTTTCTTT | CAWNRWGTEAFF
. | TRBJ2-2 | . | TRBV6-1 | TGTGCCAGCAGTGAGGGGCTGGCAACGAACACCGGGGAGCTGTTTTTT | CASSEGLATNTGELFF
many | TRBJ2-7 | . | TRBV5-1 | TGCGCCAGCAGCCCGGGCCGGGTGACTACCTACGACGAGCAGTACTTC | CASSPGRVTTYDEQYF
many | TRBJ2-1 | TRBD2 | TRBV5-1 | TGCGCCAGCAGCTCAATAGCGGGGGAGAATGAGCAGTTCTTC | CASSSIAGENEQFF
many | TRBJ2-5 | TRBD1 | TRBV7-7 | TGTGCCAGCAGCTTATCCGTAGGGGGCCTTGGGGAGACCCAGTACTTC | CASSLSVGGLGETQYF
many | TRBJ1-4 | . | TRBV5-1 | TGCGCCAGCAGCCAAACACGGACACCAAATGAAAAACTGTTTTTT | CASSQTRTPNEKLFF
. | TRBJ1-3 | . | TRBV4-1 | TGCGCCAGCAGCCAAGTACGGGCTGGAAACACCATATATTTT | CASSQVRAGNTIYF
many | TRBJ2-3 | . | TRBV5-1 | TGCGCCAGCAGCAGATTGGCCGGGGGCGCCACAGATACGCAGTATTTT | CASSRLAGGATDTQYF
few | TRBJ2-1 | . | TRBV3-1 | TGTGCCAGCAGCCTACTCTCCGGGAATCGGGATGAGCAGTTCTTC | CASSLLSGNRDEQFF
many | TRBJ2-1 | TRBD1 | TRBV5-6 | TGTGCCAGCAGGCGGGTGGACAGGGGAATAAATGAGCAGTTCTTC | CASRRVDRGINEQFF
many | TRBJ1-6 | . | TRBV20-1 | TGCAGTGCCAGTGGCGGGAATAATTCACCCCTCCACTTT | CSASGGNNSPLHF
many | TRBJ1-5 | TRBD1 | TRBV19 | TGTGCCAGTAGTCCACAGGGGTGGCAGCCCCAGCATTTT | CASSPQGWQPQHF
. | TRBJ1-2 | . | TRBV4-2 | TGTGCCAGCAGCCAAGACACCTATGGCTACACCTTC | CASSQDTYGYTF
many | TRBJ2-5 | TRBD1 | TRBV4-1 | TGCGCCAGCAGCCAAGAACAGGGGGGAGAGACCCAGTACTTC | CASSQEQGGETQYF
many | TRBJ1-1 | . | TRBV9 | TGTGCCAGCAGCGTCAACCCGGACGGGAACACTGAAGCTTTCTTT | CASSVNPDGNTEAFF
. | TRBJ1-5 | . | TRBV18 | TGTACCAGCTCACCATCGGGGGCCTATCAGCCCCAGCATTTT | CTSSPSGAYQPQHF
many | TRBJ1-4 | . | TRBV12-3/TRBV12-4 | TGTGCCAGCAGCCTATTATCAACTAATGAAAAACTGTTTTTT | CASSLLSTNEKLFF
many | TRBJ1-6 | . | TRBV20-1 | TGCAGTGCCTCGGCGGGCCCAGCCTTAGGTTCACCCCTCCACTTT | CSASAGPALGSPLHF
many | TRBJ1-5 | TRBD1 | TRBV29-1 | TGCAGCGCCGCGGACAGGGGCCAGCCCCAGCATTTT | CSAADRGQPQHF
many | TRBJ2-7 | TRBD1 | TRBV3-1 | TGTGCCAGCAGCGAACGCCGGGACAGCGGCGAGCAGTACTTC | CASSERRDSGEQYF
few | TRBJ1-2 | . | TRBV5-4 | TGTGCCAGCAGCCCCCGGGGGGGGGACTATGGCTACACCTTC | CASSPRGGDYGYTF
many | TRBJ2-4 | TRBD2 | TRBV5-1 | TGCGCCAGCAGCCCCGTGGGAGGGTTGGAAAACATTCAGTACTTC | CASSPVGGLENIQYF
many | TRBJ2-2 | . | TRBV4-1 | TGCGCCAGCAGCCCAAGCCCTTTTGACAGAAACACCGGGGAGCTGTTTTTT | CASSPSPFDRNTGELFF
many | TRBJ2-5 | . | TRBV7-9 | TGTGCCAGCAGCTTAGCCGCACTGGCGTCGGGAGAGACCCAGTACTTC | CASSLAALASGETQYF
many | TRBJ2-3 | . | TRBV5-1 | TGCGCCAGCAGCTTGGGAGGGTTCACAGATACGCAGTATTTT | CASSLGGFTDTQYF
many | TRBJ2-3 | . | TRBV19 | TGTGCCAGTAGTATAGGCCTCGCGAGGACTACAGATACGCAGTATTTT | CASSIGLARTTDTQYF
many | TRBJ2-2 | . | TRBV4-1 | TGCGCCAGCAGCCAAGTTGGTATAGGGGTGGGCGCGAACACCGGGGAGCTGTTTTTT | CASSQVGIGVGANTGELFF
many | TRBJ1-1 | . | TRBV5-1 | TGCGCCAGCAGCTTGGATAACCCCGGGAAGGTGAACACTGAAGCTTTCTTT | CASSLDNPGKVNTEAFF
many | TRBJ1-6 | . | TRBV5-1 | TGCGCCAGCAGCTTGAGGCAGGAGGGTTCACCCCTCCACTTT | CASSLRQEGSPLHF